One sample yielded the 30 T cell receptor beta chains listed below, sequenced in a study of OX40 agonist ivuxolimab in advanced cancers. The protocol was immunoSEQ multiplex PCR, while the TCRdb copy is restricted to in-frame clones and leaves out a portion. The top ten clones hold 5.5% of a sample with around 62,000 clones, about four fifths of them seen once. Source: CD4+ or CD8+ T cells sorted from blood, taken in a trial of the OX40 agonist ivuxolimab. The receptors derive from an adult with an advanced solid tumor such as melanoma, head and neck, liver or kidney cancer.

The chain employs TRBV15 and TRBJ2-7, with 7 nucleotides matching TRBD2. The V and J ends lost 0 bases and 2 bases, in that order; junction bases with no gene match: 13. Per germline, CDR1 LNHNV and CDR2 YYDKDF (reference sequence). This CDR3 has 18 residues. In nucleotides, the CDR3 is TGTGCCACCAGCAGAGATCATGGAAGCGGGGAAACAACCTACGAGCAGTACTTC. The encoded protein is CATSRDHGSGETTYEQYF.

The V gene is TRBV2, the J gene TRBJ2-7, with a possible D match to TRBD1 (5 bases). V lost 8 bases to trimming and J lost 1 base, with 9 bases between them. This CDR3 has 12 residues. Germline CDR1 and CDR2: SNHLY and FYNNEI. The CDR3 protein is CASGALSYEQYF. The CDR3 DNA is TGTGCCAGCGGGGCCTTGTCCTACGAGCAGTACTTC.

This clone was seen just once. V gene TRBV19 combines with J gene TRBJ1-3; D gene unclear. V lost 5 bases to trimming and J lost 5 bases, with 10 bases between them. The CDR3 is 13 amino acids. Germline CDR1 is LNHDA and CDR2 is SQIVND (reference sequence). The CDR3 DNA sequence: TGTGCCAGTAGTCCGGACTCCCGAAACACCATATATTTT. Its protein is CASSPDSRNTIYF.

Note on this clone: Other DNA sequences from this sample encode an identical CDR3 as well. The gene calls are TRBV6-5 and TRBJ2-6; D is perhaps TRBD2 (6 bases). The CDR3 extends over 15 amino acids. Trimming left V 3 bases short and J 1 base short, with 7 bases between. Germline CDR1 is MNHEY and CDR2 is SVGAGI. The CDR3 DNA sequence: TGTGCCAGCAGTTATGGAGGGTCTGGGGCCAACGTCCTGACTTTC. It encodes CASSYGGSGANVLTF.

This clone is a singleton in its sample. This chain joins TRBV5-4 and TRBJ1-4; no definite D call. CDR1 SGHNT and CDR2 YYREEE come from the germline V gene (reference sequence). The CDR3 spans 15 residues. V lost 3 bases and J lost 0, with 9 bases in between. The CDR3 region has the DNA TGTGCCAGCAGCTCTAAGCTAGCAACTAATGAAAAACTGTTTTTT. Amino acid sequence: CASSSKLATNEKLFF.

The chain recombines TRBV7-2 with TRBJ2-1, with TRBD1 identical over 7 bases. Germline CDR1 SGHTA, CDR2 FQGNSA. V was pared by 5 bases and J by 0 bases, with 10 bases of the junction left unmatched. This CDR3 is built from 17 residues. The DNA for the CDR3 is TGTGCCAGCAGCCCAGGGGGTTGGGGGAGCTCCTACAATGAGCAGTTCTTC. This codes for CASSPGGWGSSYNEQFF. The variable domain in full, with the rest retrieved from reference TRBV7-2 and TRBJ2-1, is GAGVSQSPSNKVTEKGKDVELRCDPISGHTALYWYRQSLGQGLEFLIYFQGNSAPDKSGLPSDRFSAERTGGSVSTLTIQRTQQEDSAVYLCASSPGGWGSSYNEQFFGPGTRLTVL.

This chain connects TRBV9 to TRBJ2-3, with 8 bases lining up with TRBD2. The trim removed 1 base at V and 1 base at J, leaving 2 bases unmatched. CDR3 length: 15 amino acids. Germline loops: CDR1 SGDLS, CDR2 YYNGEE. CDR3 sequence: CASSVSGGGTDTQYF. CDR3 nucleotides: TGTGCCAGCAGCGTATCGGGGGGGGGCACAGATACGCAGTATTTT.

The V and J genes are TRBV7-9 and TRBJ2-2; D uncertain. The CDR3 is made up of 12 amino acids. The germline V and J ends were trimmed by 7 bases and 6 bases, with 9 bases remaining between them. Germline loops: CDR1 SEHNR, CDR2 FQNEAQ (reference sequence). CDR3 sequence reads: CASMPPAGELFF. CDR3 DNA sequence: TGTGCCAGCATGCCCCCAGCCGGGGAGCTGTTTTTT.

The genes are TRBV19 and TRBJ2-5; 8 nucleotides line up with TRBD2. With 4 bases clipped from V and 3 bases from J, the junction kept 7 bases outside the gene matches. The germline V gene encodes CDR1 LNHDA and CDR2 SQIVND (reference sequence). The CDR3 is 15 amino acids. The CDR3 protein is CASSRFSGGEETQYF. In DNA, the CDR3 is TGTGCCAGTAGTAGATTCAGCGGGGGCGAAGAGACCCAGTACTTC.

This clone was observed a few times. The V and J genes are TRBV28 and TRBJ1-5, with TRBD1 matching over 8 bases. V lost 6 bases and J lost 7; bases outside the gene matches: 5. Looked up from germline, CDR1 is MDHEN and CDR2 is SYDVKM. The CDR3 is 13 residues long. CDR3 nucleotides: TGTGCCAGCAGCTCAGGGGGCAGGCAGCCCCAGCATTTT. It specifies CASSSGGRQPQHF.

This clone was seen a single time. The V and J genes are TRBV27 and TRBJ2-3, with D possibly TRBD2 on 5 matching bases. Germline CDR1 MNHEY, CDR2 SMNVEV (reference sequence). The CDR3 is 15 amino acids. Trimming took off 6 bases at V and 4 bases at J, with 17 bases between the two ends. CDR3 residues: CASSDRGGGADTQYF. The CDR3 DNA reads TGTGCCAGCAGCGACCGGGGTGGTGGAGCAGATACGCAGTATTTT.

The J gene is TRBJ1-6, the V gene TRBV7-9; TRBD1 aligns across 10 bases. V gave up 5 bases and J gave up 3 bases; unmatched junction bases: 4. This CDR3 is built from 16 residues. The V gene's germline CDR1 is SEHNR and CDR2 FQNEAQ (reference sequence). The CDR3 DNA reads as TGTGCCAGCAGCAAGGGACAGGGGTTCTATAATTCACCCCTCCACTTT. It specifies CASSKGQGFYNSPLHF.

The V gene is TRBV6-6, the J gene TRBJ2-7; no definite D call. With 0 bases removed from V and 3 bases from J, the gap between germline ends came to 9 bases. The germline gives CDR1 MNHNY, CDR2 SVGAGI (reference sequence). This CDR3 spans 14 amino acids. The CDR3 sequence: CASSYSSGGYEQYF. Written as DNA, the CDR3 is TGTGCCAGCAGTTACTCGAGTGGCGGCTACGAGCAGTACTTC.

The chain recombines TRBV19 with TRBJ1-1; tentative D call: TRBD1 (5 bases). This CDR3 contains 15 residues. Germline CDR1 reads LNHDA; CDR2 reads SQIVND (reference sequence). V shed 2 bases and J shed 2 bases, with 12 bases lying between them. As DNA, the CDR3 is TGTGCCAGTAGTATACAAGGCAGGGCCAACACTGAAGCTTTCTTT. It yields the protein CASSIQGRANTEAFF.

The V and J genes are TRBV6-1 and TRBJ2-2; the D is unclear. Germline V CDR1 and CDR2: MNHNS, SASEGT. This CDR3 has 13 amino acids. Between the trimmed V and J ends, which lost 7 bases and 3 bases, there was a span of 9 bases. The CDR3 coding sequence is TGTGCCAGCAACGAGGATGACACCGGGGAGCTGTTTTTT. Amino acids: CASNEDDTGELFF.

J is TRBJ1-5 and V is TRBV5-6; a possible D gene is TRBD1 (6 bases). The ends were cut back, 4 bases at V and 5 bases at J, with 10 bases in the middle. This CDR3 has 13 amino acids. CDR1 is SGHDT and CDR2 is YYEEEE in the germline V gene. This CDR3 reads CASSADRDQPQHF. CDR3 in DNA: TGTGCCAGCAGCGCGGACAGAGATCAGCCCCAGCATTTT.

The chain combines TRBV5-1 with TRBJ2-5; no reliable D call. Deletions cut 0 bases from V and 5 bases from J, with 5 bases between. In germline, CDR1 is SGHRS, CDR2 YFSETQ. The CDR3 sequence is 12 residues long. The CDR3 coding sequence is TGCGCCAGCAGCTTGGCCGGGGAGACCCAGTACTTC. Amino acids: CASSLAGETQYF. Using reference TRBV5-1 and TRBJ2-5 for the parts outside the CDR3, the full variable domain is KAGVTQTPRYLIKTRGQQVTLSCSPISGHRSVSWYQQTPGQGLQFLFEYFSETQRNKGNFPGRFSGRQFSNSRSEMNVSTLELGDSALYLCASSLAGETQYFGPGTRLLVL.

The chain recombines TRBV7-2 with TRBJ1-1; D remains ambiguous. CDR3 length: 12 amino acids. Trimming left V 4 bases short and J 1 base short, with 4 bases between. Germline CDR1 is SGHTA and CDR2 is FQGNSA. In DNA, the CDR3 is TGTGCCAGCAGCTATACGAACACTGAAGCTTTCTTT. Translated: CASSYTNTEAFF.

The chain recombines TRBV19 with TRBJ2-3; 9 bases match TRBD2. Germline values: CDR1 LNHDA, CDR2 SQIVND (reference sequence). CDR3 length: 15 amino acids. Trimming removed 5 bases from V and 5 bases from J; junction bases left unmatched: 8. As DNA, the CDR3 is TGTGCCAGTAGTCCCACCAGCGGGAGGCTAGATACGCAGTATTTT. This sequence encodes CASSPTSGRLDTQYF. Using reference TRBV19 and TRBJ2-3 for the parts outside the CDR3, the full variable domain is DGGITQSPKYLFRKEGQNVTLSCEQNLNHDAMYWYRQDPGQGLRLIYYSQIVNDFQKGDIAEGYSVSREKKESFPLTVTSAQKNPTAFYLCASSPTSGRLDTQYFGPGTRLTVL.

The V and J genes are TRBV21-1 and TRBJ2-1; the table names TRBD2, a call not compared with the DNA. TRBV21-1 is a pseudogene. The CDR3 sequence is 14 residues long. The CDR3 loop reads CASSVDRRYNEQFF. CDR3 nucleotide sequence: TGTGCCAGCAGTGTGGATAGGAGATACAATGAGCAGTTCTTC.

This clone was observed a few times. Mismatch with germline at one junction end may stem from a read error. The CDR3 spells CASSSRSGINF. The CDR3 DNA is TGTGCCAGCAGTTCCAGGAGCGGGATCAACTTT. V gene TRBV28 combines with J gene TRBJ1-6; D remains unclear. Per germline, CDR1 MDHEN and CDR2 SYDVKM. This CDR3 is built from 11 residues.

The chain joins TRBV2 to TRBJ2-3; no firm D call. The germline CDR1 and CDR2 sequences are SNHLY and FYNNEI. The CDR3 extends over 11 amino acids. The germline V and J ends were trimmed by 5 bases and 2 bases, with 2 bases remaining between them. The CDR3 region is CASSYTDTQYF. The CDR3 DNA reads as TGTGCCAGCAGTTACACAGATACGCAGTATTTT.

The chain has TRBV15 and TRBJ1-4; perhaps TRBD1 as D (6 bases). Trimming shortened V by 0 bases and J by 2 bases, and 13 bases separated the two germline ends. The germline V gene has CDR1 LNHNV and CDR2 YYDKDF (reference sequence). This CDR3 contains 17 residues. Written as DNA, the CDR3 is TGTGCCACCAGCAGAGATAGGGCAGGGGCGACTAATGAAAAACTGTTTTTT. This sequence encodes CATSRDRAGATNEKLFF.

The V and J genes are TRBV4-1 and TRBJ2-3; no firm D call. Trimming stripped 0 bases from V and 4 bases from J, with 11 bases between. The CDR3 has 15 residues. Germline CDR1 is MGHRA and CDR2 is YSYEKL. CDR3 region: CASSQEGLGADTQYF. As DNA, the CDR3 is TGCGCCAGCAGCCAAGAAGGGCTAGGCGCAGATACGCAGTATTTT.

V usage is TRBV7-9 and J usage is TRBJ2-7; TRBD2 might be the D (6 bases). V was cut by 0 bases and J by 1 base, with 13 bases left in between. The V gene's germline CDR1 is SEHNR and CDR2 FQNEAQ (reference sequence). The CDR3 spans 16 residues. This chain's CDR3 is CASSLAEGEVSYEQYV. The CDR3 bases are TGTGCCAGCAGCTTAGCGGAGGGTGAAGTATCCTACGAGCAGTACGTC.

CDR3: CASRTGGPKNNEQFF. In DNA form, the CDR3 reads TGTGCCAGCAGGACGGGGGGGCCTAAGAACAATGAGCAGTTCTTC. This sequence joins TRBV2 and TRBJ2-1, with TRBD2 matching 8 bases. Per germline, CDR1 SNHLY and CDR2 FYNNEI. V lost 6 bases to trimming and J lost 5 bases; unmatched junction nucleotides: 9. The length of the CDR3 is 15 residues.

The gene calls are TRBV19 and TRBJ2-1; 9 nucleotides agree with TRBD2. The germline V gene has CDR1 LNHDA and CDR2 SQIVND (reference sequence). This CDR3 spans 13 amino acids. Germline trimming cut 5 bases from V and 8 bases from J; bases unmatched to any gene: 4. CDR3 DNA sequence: TGTGCCAGTAGTCCGGGACTAGCATATGAGCAGTTCTTC. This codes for CASSPGLAYEQFF. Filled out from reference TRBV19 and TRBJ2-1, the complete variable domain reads DGGITQSPKYLFRKEGQNVTLSCEQNLNHDAMYWYRQDPGQGLRLIYYSQIVNDFQKGDIAEGYSVSREKKESFPLTVTSAQKNPTAFYLCASSPGLAYEQFFGPGTRLTVL.

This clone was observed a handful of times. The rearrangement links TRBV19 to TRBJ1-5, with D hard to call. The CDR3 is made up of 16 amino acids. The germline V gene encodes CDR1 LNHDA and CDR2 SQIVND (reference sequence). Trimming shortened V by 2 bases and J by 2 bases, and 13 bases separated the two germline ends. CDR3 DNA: TGTGCCAGTAGTATACGTACAGAGAAGGGCAATCAGCCCCAGCATTTT. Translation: CASSIRTEKGNQPQHF.

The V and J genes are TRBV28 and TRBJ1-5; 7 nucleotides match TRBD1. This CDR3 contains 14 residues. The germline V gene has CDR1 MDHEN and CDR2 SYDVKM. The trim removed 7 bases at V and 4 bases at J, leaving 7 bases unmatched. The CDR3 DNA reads TGTGCCAGCACCCGGGACAGCACTAATCAGCCCCAGCATTTT. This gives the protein CASTRDSTNQPQHF.

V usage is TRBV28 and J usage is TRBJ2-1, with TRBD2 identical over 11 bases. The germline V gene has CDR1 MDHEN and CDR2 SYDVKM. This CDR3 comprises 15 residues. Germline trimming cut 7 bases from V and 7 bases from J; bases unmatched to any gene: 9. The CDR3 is CASTNPGLAVNEQFF. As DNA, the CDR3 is TGTGCCAGCACCAACCCGGGACTAGCGGTTAATGAGCAGTTCTTC.